The clone carrying this T cell receptor (beta chain) was seen a handful of times. The data were obtained in a study of blood T cell repertoires in COVID-19. In the study overall: The study drew acute and convalescent COVID-19 samples from the United States, Italy and Spain. The analysed material was cDNA or gDNA that came from T cells, B-cell-depleted T cells, or PBMCs.

The germline V gene has CDR1 SGHNT and CDR2 YENEEA. CDR3 size: 14 residues. The V and J ends lost 3 bases and 6 bases respectively, with 11 bases between them. Per the original methods: Reference gene primer amplification yielded estimated nucleated cell counts. Clones were sequenced by immunoSEQ multiplex PCR, and TCRdb holds only the in-frame ones, with some missing. D and trimming were read from the DNA, whereas the V and J calls and clone size are those reported in that table. The sample comprises 250,000 to 350,000 clones, around 90% of which are singletons, and 0.94% rests with the top ten. V and J are TRBV11-3 and TRBJ2-2; weak D call: TRBD1 (6 bases). The sequence was obtained from a woman in her 40s who had recovered from COVID-19. Sequencing input: peripheral blood. DNA of the CDR3: TGTGCCAGCAGCTTCGTCCAGGGGTCCGGGGAGCTGTTTTTT. Protein sequence: CASSFVQGSGELFF.